These 23 T cell receptor beta chains were all obtained from the same sample, sequenced in a study of molecular identifiers for immune sequencing clone quantification. TCRdb reprocessed the PCR reads with MiXCR, giving one entry per CDR3 protein. The sample lists about 320,000 distinct CDR3 sequences, around a fifth occurring once. Sequences were obtained from naive CD8+ T cells from blood, with Jurkat cell RNA spiked in. Subset meaning: FACS-sorted CD8+CD4-CCR7+CD45RA+ naive T cells. Receptor source: a human donor in good health. Some libraries in this study had Jurkat cell RNA spiked in.

This clonotype was seen repeatedly, ten times or more. The chain recombines TRBV9 with TRBJ2-5; D remains unclear. The germline gives CDR1 SGDLS, CDR2 YYNGEE. The CDR3 has 14 amino acids. Trimming removed 2 bases from V and 1 base from J, with 9 bases in between. CDR3 region: CASSVEAAQETQYF. In DNA, the CDR3 is TGTGCCAGCAGCGTGGAAGCCGCCCAAGAGACCCAGTACTTC.

The sample holds many counts of this clonotype. V gene TRBV14 combines with J gene TRBJ2-3; D remains ambiguous. CDR3 size: 13 residues. The V end was cut by 1 base, the J end by 3 bases, with 5 bases between. Germline CDR1 SGHDN, CDR2 FVKESK. CDR3 DNA sequence: TGTGCCAGCAGCCAAGCCCGGACAGATACGCAGTATTTT. Its translation is CASSQARTDTQYF.

Notes on this clonotype: Possible read error: a much larger clone is one base away. The chain couples TRBV9 to TRBJ2-3, with D unresolved. Judging by the DNA end, TRBJ1-5 fits better; the J call may be wrong. The CDR3 consists of 16 residues. The germline CDR1 and CDR2 sequences are SGDLS and YYNGEE. CDR3 amino acids: CASSVVGSASTDTQHF. For the CDR3, the DNA is TGTGCCAGCAGCGTAGTGGGCAGTGCTAGCACAGATACGCAGCATTTT.

This clonotype was counted a single time. A much larger clone differs by one base, so this may be a read error. J is TRBJ1-1 and V is TRBV3-1, with a weak D call TRBD1 (5 bases). This CDR3 is built from 15 residues. Germline V gives CDR1 LGHDT, CDR2 YNNKEL (reference sequence). V was cut by 1 base and J by 3 bases, with 12 bases left in between. CDR3 protein: CASSQGRSGHTEAFF. CDR3 DNA: TGTGCCAGCAGCCAAGGGCGCTCGGGGCACACTGAAGCTTTCTTT.

This clonotype came up a few times. The CDR3 DNA reads TGCAGCGCCGGGACTACATACTCCTCCTACGAGCAGTACTTC. Translation gives CSAGTTYSSYEQYF. The V call is TRBV29-1, the J call TRBJ2-7; 7 bases align to TRBD2. The trim removed 7 bases at V and 0 bases at J, leaving 9 bases unmatched. This CDR3 spans 14 amino acids. Germline CDR1 SQVTM, CDR2 ANQGSEA.

This clonotype was found many times. The rearrangement uses TRBV4-3 and TRBJ2-1; D may be TRBD2 (6 bases). Trimming left V 4 bases short and J 4 bases short, with 17 bases between. The CDR3 sequence is 16 residues long. CDR1 and CDR2 from the germline V gene are LGHNA and YSLEER. The CDR3 sequence: CASSPEDYGSYNEQFF. DNA of the CDR3: TGCGCCAGCAGCCCGGAGGACTACGGATCGTACAATGAGCAGTTCTTC.

Worth noting for this clonotype: A much larger clone differs by one base, so this may be a read error. This chain uses TRBV12-3 or TRBV12-4 with TRBJ2-6, with D maybe TRBD1 (6 bases). The CDR3 runs 15 residues. The CDR3 is CTSSFYRAGANVLTF. CDR3 bases: TGTACCAGCAGTTTCTACAGGGCTGGGGCCAACGTCCTGACTTTC.

This clonotype has ten or more counts. V and J are TRBV9 and TRBJ1-1, with no clear D. The CDR3 spans 13 residues. Per germline, CDR1 SGDLS and CDR2 YYNGEE. Trimming removed 5 bases from V and 4 bases from J, with 12 bases in between. DNA for the CDR3: TGTGCCAGCAGGTCTGGGCCGGGCACTGAAGCTTTCTTT. This translates into CASRSGPGTEAFF.

The genes are TRBV6-1 and TRBJ1-1; D may be TRBD1 (6 bases). Trimming pared 4 bases from V and 3 bases from J, leaving 15 bases between. Germline V gene sequence: CDR1 MNHNS, CDR2 SASEGT. The CDR3 runs 15 residues. The CDR3 sequence is CASSVNRDMDTEAFF. CDR3 coding DNA: TGTGCCAGCAGTGTGAACAGGGACATGGACACTGAAGCTTTCTTT.

Details on this clonotype: Germline and junction disagree at one end, which may indicate a read error. The V call is TRBV4-3, the J call TRBJ2-7; 8 bases align to TRBD2. Germline lookup yields CDR1 LGHNA and CDR2 YSLEER. The CDR3 is made up of 15 amino acids. This CDR3 is CASNQGLAGTYEQYF. CDR3 nucleotides: TGCGCCAGCAACCAAGGGCTAGCGGGTACCTACGAGCAGTACTTC.

A word on this clonotype: This may be a read error, as it is one base from a much larger clone. Here the CDR3 omits its conserved ending phenylalanine or tryptophan, so a read error is the likely source. V and J are TRBV5-1 and TRBJ1-1; TRBD1 aligns across 8 bases. CDR3 length equals 12 residues. J was trimmed by 4 bases and V by 10 bases; bases with no gene match: 6. Germline CDR1 reads SGHRS; CDR2 reads YFSETQ. CDR3 amino acids: CAPRGRGTEAFL. CDR3 nucleotides: TGCGCCCCCAGGGGGCGGGGCACTGAAGCTTTCCTT.

This clonotype was recorded many times. This chain uses TRBV5-6 with TRBJ2-7; D remains unclear. The CDR3 extends over 14 amino acids. Trimming pared 1 base from V and 1 base from J, leaving 9 bases between. Germline CDR1 reads SGHDT; CDR2 reads YYEEEE. The CDR3 bases are TGTGCCAGCAGCTTGTTGGTCGAATCCTACGAGCAGTACTTC. Its translation is CASSLLVESYEQYF. Looking up the rest from reference TRBV5-6 and TRBJ2-7 gives the full variable domain: DAGVTQSPTHLIKTRGQQVTLRCSPKSGHDTVSWYQQALGQGPQFIFQYYEEEERQRGNFPDRFSGHQFPNYSSELNVNALLLGDSALYLCASSLLVESYEQYFGPGTRLTVT.

This chain uses TRBV6-2 or TRBV6-3 with TRBJ1-1; D uncertain. This CDR3 contains 13 residues. V lost 6 bases and J lost 1, with 9 bases in between. Germline V lookup: CDR1 MNHEY, CDR2 SVGEGT. The CDR3 loop is CASSETRNTEAFF. DNA for the CDR3: TGTGCCAGCAGCGAGACAAGGAACACTGAAGCTTTCTTT.

Ten or more counts support this clonotype. The CDR3 protein is CSAYRLGTETQYF. DNA for the CDR3: TGCAGCGCTTACCGGCTTGGCACGGAGACCCAGTACTTC. The rearrangement links TRBV29-1 to TRBJ2-5; D unresolved. V lost 7 bases and J 5 bases, leaving 17 bases between the germline ends. Germline assignment: CDR1 SQVTM and CDR2 ANQGSEA. This CDR3 spans 13 amino acids.

This clonotype has at least ten counts. The V call is TRBV5-8, the J call TRBJ2-3, with D perhaps TRBD2 (5 bases). V lost 4 bases and J lost 1, with 10 bases in between. CDR3 length: 14 residues. Germline values: CDR1 SGHTS, CDR2 YDEGEE. The CDR3 DNA reads as TGTGCCAGCAGCCAAATCGGGGGCACAGATACGCAGTATTTT. It yields the protein CASSQIGGTDTQYF.

In its sample, this clonotype was seen many times. The chain is built from TRBV5-1 and TRBJ2-7; 8 nucleotides line up with TRBD2. The V gene's germline CDR1 is SGHRS and CDR2 YFSETQ. The J segment lost 4 bases and the V segment lost 4 bases, leaving 13 bases of the junction unmatched. CDR3 length: 16 amino acids. In nucleotides, the CDR3 is TGCGCCAGCAGCCTCTCGGGCGGGGGGACGGTTTACGAGCAGTACTTC. Its translation is CASSLSGGGTVYEQYF. Full variable domain (rest looked up from reference TRBV5-1 and TRBJ2-7): KAGVTQTPRYLIKTRGQQVTLSCSPISGHRSVSWYQQTPGQGLQFLFEYFSETQRNKGNFPGRFSGRQFSNSRSEMNVSTLELGDSALYLCASSLSGGGTVYEQYFGPGTRLTVT.

In its sample, this clonotype was seen many times. V and J are TRBV7-9 and TRBJ2-7; TRBD2 agrees at 7 bases. The CDR3 spans 16 residues. The V gene's germline CDR1 is SEHNR and CDR2 FQNEAQ (reference sequence). The V segment lost 2 bases and the J segment 9 bases; nucleotides outside the gene matches: 16. The CDR3 DNA is TGTGCCAGCAGCTTAATCCCGGAGGGGACTACCGTTGGGCAGTACTTC. Its protein is CASSLIPEGTTVGQYF.

This clonotype was observed at least ten times. The J gene is TRBJ2-2, the V gene TRBV7-6; 7 positions match TRBD2. The CDR3 loop spans 18 amino acids. Germline trimming cut 0 bases from V and 3 bases from J; bases unmatched to any gene: 10. Germline lookup yields CDR1 SGHVS and CDR2 FNYEAQ. CDR3 nucleotide sequence: TGTGCCAGCAGCTTAGCGTTTGGAGCGGGACGTTACACCGGGGAGCTGTTTTTT. It encodes CASSLAFGAGRYTGELFF.

Points on this clonotype: A much larger clone is a single base away; this may be a read error. No conserved phenylalanine or tryptophan ends this CDR3, so it is likely a read error. This rearrangement joins TRBV7-6 to TRBJ2-3; no firm D call. Germline CDR1 and CDR2: SGHVS and FNYEAQ. V shed 2 bases and J shed 4 bases, with 10 bases lying between them. CDR3 length: 14 residues. The CDR3 bases are TGTGCCAGCAGCTTATACGGTGGCTCAGATACGCAGTATTCT. This sequence encodes CASSLYGGSDTQYS.

This clonotype was observed many times. The chain carries TRBV13 and TRBJ1-5; 7 bases are a match to TRBD1. The CDR3 is 13 residues long. The V gene's germline CDR1 is PRHDT and CDR2 FYEKMQ (reference sequence). V trimming: 5 bases; J trimming: 4 bases; junction bases outside the gene matches: 2. CDR3 nucleotides: TGTGCCAGCAGCCGGACAGGTAATCAGCCCCAGCATTTT. As protein: CASSRTGNQPQHF.

For this clonotype: A single base separates this from a much larger clone, so it may be a read error. V gene TRBV7-9 combines with J gene TRBJ1-4; 9 bases align to TRBD1. The CDR3 has 15 residues. Germline V gene data show CDR1 as SEHNR and CDR2 as FQNEAQ (reference sequence). The CDR3, as DNA: TGTGCCAGCAGCCCGGACAGGGGCGAAGGGGAAAGACTGTTTTTT. Its translation: CASSPDRGEGERLFF.

The chain joins TRBV13 to TRBJ2-7; 7 bases align to TRBD2. Trimming took 5 bases from V and 3 from J; bases not matched to a gene: 7. The germline V gene has CDR1 PRHDT and CDR2 FYEKMQ (reference sequence). This CDR3 is built from 14 residues. The chain's CDR3 is CASSHGASGYEQYF. The CDR3 nucleotides are TGTGCCAGCAGCCACGGGGCTAGCGGCTACGAGCAGTACTTC.

This clonotype was detected a few times. The chain recombines TRBV20-1 with TRBJ1-3; 11 nucleotides match TRBD1. This CDR3 spans 17 amino acids. The J segment lost 3 bases and the V segment lost 5 bases, leaving 12 bases of the junction unmatched. CDR1 is DFQATT, CDR2 SNEGSKA, per germline (reference sequence). The CDR3: CSASGAGGTGGGNTIYF. Written as DNA, the CDR3 is TGCAGTGCTTCCGGGGCTGGCGGGACAGGGGGTGGAAACACCATATATTTT.